What follows are 30 T cell receptor beta chains derived from one specimen sequenced in a study of response to subunit inactivated influenza vaccine. TCRdb re-called the RT-PCR reads through MiXCR, storing one row per CDR3 protein. The data contain roughly 500,000 distinct CDR3 sequences, approximately 16% of them seen just once; the ten biggest clones take up approximately 3%. The sequencing here drew on CD4+ T cells sorted from PBMCs, taken less than 30 months after vaccination. These receptor sequences come from a man between 45 and 75 years old who received an inactivated influenza vaccine.

Turning to this clonotype: This may arise from a read error, as a much more abundant clone is one base away. The V and J genes are TRBV20-1 and TRBJ1-1; D is possibly TRBD1 (5 bases). Trimming cost V 5 bases and J 1 base, with 5 bases left between them. Germline values: CDR1 DFQATT, CDR2 SNEGSKA (reference sequence). CDR3 length: 11 amino acids. CDR3 amino acids: CSAGGNTEAFF. CDR3 in DNA: TGCAGTGCTGGGGGGAACACTGAAGCTTTCTTT.

There are a few counts of this clonotype. The CDR3 here is CASSLAGTPSYEQYF. DNA for the CDR3: TGTGCCAGCAGTTTAGCCGGGACACCTTCCTACGAGCAGTACTTC. The J gene is TRBJ2-7, the V gene TRBV28, with D perhaps TRBD1 (6 bases). The ends were cut back, 2 bases at V and 1 base at J, with 12 bases in the middle. The germline V gene has CDR1 MDHEN and CDR2 SYDVKM. The CDR3 loop spans 15 amino acids.

The chain carries TRBV20-1 and TRBJ1-2; 7 nucleotides align to TRBD1. After removal of 4 bases from V and 4 bases from J, the junction contained 18 bases not matched to a gene. CDR3 length: 17 residues. Germline V gene data show CDR1 as DFQATT and CDR2 as SNEGSKA (reference sequence). The CDR3 DNA sequence: TGCAGTGCTATCGACCCAGGGGGAATGGGGCTTGTCTATGGCTACACCTTC. It codes for CSAIDPGGMGLVYGYTF.

This clonotype was counted between two and nine times. The chain uses TRBV15 and TRBJ2-3; D call uncertain. The V and J ends lost 3 bases and 4 bases respectively, with 14 bases between them. This CDR3 contains 15 residues. Germline CDR1 LNHNV, CDR2 YYDKDF (reference sequence). The CDR3 nucleotides are TGTGCCACCAGCAGGGCTTCTGCGTACGCAGATACGCAGTATTTT. Its protein product is CATSRASAYADTQYF.

The chain combines TRBV15 with TRBJ1-4; D call uncertain. This CDR3 contains 15 residues. Germline V gene data show CDR1 as LNHNV and CDR2 as YYDKDF (reference sequence). V was clipped by 3 bases and J by 4 bases, with 12 bases between them. The CDR3 is CATSSRRTGNEKLFF. CDR3 nucleotide sequence: TGTGCCACCAGCAGCCGACGGACCGGTAATGAAAAACTGTTTTTT.

This clonotype showed up just a few times. CDR3 sequence reads: CASSLDLGSGIYNEQFF. CDR3 DNA: TGTGCCAGCAGCTTAGATCTGGGTAGCGGAATATACAATGAGCAGTTCTTC. The gene calls are TRBV11-2 and TRBJ2-1; D possibly corresponds to TRBD2 (6 bases). This CDR3 is built from 17 residues. The V and J ends lost 0 bases and 4 bases respectively, with 16 bases between them. CDR1 is SGHAT and CDR2 is FQNNGV in the germline V gene.

The genes are TRBV6-1 and TRBJ1-1, with D uncertain. Trimming stripped 7 bases from V and 2 bases from J, with 17 bases between. Germline V gives CDR1 MNHNS, CDR2 SASEGT. The CDR3 contains 15 residues. The chain's CDR3 is CASTLFSRENTEAFF. CDR3 bases: TGTGCCAGCACCCTCTTTTCGCGGGAAAACACTGAAGCTTTCTTT.

This clonotype occurred a few times. J is TRBJ1-5 and V is TRBV20-1; no clear D gene. V was cut by 6 bases and J by 1 base, with 10 bases left in between. The CDR3 has 13 amino acids. CDR1 is DFQATT and CDR2 is SNEGSKA in the germline V gene (reference sequence). This CDR3 reads CSASSVSNQPQHF. CDR3 in DNA: TGCAGTGCATCGTCAGTGAGCAATCAGCCCCAGCATTTT.

This clonotype was observed at least ten times. J is TRBJ1-5 and V is TRBV5-1, with D possibly TRBD1 on 6 matching bases. This CDR3 is 14 amino acids long. Germline values: CDR1 SGHRS, CDR2 YFSETQ. With 2 bases removed from V and 2 bases from J, the gap between germline ends came to 8 bases. The CDR3 DNA sequence: TGCGCCAGCAGCTTACAGGGCGGCAATCAGCCCCAGCATTTT. It is translated as CASSLQGGNQPQHF.

This clonotype was detected a few times. The J gene is TRBJ2-3, the V gene TRBV7-9; D not certain. The CDR3 totals 15 residues. The V gene's germline CDR1 is SEHNR and CDR2 FQNEAQ (reference sequence). Trimming stripped 5 bases from V and 0 bases from J, with 12 bases between. The CDR3 here is CASSGSGMSTDTQYF. CDR3 DNA sequence: TGTGCCAGCAGCGGCAGTGGGATGAGCACAGATACGCAGTATTTT.

This clonotype was counted between two and nine times. The gene calls are TRBV12-3 or TRBV12-4 and TRBJ1-5, with TRBD1 as a possible D gene (5 bases). The CDR3 covers 17 residues. Between the trimmed V and J ends, which lost 8 bases and 0 bases, there was a span of 20 bases. The CDR3 spells CASQRGRRNDSNQPQHF. CDR3 nucleotides: TGTGCCAGCCAAAGGGGTCGGCGGAACGATAGCAATCAGCCCCAGCATTTT.

This chain links TRBV24-1 with TRBJ2-5, with 9 bases that match TRBD2. Germline lookup yields CDR1 KGHDR and CDR2 SFDVKD. CDR3 length equals 15 residues. Unmatched junction bases numbered 6, after V lost 4 bases and J lost 4 bases. In DNA, the CDR3 is TGTGCCACCAGTGACCCTATAGCGGGAGTAGAGACCCAGTACTTC. Its translation: CATSDPIAGVETQYF.

This clonotype was counted only a few times. This chain links TRBV6-5 with TRBJ2-3, with D perhaps TRBD1 (6 bases). This CDR3 region has 16 residues. Germline CDR1 is MNHEY and CDR2 is SVGAGI. V was trimmed by 0 bases and J by 2 bases, leaving 12 bases between them. The DNA for the CDR3 is TGTGCCAGCAGTTACTCATTTCAGGGGACCACAGATACGCAGTATTTT. Its translation is CASSYSFQGTTDTQYF.

The sample holds a few counts of this clonotype. V and J are TRBV12-3 or TRBV12-4 and TRBJ2-7; 8 bases line up with TRBD1. This CDR3 contains 13 residues. With V trimmed by 4 bases and J by 3 bases, 2 bases remained unmatched. Here the CDR3 reads CASSSTGDYEQYF. CDR3 bases: TGTGCCAGCAGTTCGACAGGGGACTACGAGCAGTACTTC.

This clonotype was seen a handful of times. This sequence joins TRBV9 and TRBJ2-1; 9 bases match TRBD2. This CDR3 region has 15 residues. V trimming: 8 bases; J trimming: 6 bases; junction bases outside the gene matches: 12. CDR1 SGDLS and CDR2 YYNGEE come from the germline V gene. The CDR3 loop reads CASTVRAGGSNEQFF. CDR3 bases: TGTGCCAGTACCGTACGAGCGGGAGGTAGCAATGAGCAGTTCTTC.

This clonotype was counted only a few times. The chain couples TRBV10-3 to TRBJ2-5, with D possibly called TRBD1 or TRBD2 (5 bases each). The CDR3 has 15 amino acids. Trimming removed 4 bases at V and 3 bases at J, with 15 bases between. The germline gives CDR1 ENHRY, CDR2 SYGVKD. CDR3 sequence: CAISGGPGGKETQYF. CDR3 coding DNA: TGTGCCATCAGTGGCGGCCCTGGGGGAAAAGAGACCCAGTACTTC.

This clonotype was observed a handful of times. The gene calls are TRBV6-5 and TRBJ1-6; weak D call: TRBD1 (6 bases). Trimming took off 0 bases at V and 7 bases at J, with 16 bases between the two ends. The germline CDR1 and CDR2 sequences are MNHEY and SVGAGI. The CDR3 length is 17 residues. The DNA for the CDR3 is TGTGCCAGCAGTTACTCCTACAGGGCGGCCGCGAATTCACCCCTCCACTTT. Its translation is CASSYSYRAAANSPLHF.

There are many counts of this clonotype. V and J are TRBV25-1 and TRBJ2-1; no clear D gene. The CDR3 is 14 residues long. Trimming took off 3 bases at V and 0 bases at J, with 6 bases between the two ends. Per the germline V gene, CDR1 is MGHDK and CDR2 is SYGVNS. CDR3 loop: CASSDGSSYNEQFF. CDR3 in DNA: TGTGCCAGCAGTGATGGCAGCTCCTACAATGAGCAGTTCTTC. The whole variable domain, filled in from reference TRBV25-1 and TRBJ2-1, reads EADIYQTPRYLVIGTGKKITLECSQTMGHDKMYWYQQDPGMELHLIHYSYGVNSTEKGDLSSESTVSRIRTEHFPLTLESARPSHTSQYLCASSDGSSYNEQFFGPGTRLTVL.

This chain joins TRBV18 and TRBJ2-1; 8 bases map to TRBD2. V was clipped by 1 base and J by 6 bases; unmatched bases: 5. Germline V CDR1 and CDR2: KGHSH, LQKENI. The CDR3 spans 15 residues. The CDR3 sequence: CASSPLAGSGNEQFF. The DNA for the CDR3 is TGTGCCAGCTCACCACTAGCGGGGAGTGGCAATGAGCAGTTCTTC.

The rearrangement joins TRBV20-1 to TRBJ1-5; D perhaps matches TRBD1 (5 bases). CDR1 is DFQATT, CDR2 SNEGSKA, per germline (reference sequence). Between the trimmed V and J ends, which lost 6 bases and 6 bases, there was a span of 12 bases. The CDR3 runs to 12 residues. The CDR3 spells CSAGRRIQPQHF. CDR3 nucleotides: TGCAGTGCGGGACGGAGAATTCAGCCCCAGCATTTT.

The chain recombines TRBV4-3 with TRBJ2-5; 7 bases match TRBD1. The length of the CDR3 is 15 residues. V lost 0 bases to trimming and J lost 2 bases; unmatched junction nucleotides: 3. Germline CDR1 is LGHNA and CDR2 is YSLEER. The CDR3 coding sequence is TGCGCCAGCAGCCAAGATTTCAGGGGGCAAGAGACCCAGTACTTC. It codes for CASSQDFRGQETQYF.

This clonotype was detected only a few times. The chain joins TRBV12-3 or TRBV12-4 to TRBJ2-5; 8 positions agree with TRBD1. The ends lost 7 bases at V and 2 bases at J; junction bases unmatched: 6. The CDR3 length is 14 residues. The CDR3, as DNA: TGTGCCAGCACCATACAGGGGGTTCAAGAGACCCAGTACTTC. It specifies CASTIQGVQETQYF.

This clonotype was detected a few times. CDR3 in amino acids: CASSSPGQGTYEQYF. The CDR3 region has the DNA TGTGCCAGCAGCTCCCCGGGACAGGGGACCTACGAGCAGTACTTC. The chain combines TRBV11-2 with TRBJ2-7, with TRBD1 matching 10 bases. Germline trimming cut 4 bases from V and 2 bases from J; bases unmatched to any gene: 5. The CDR3 extends over 15 amino acids. Germline lookup yields CDR1 SGHAT and CDR2 FQNNGV.

The V call is TRBV15, the J call TRBJ1-5; 7 bases agree with TRBD1. This CDR3 has 21 amino acids. Germline V gene lookup returns CDR1 LNHNV and CDR2 YYDKDF (reference sequence). V lost 0 bases to trimming and J lost 2 bases; unmatched junction nucleotides: 19. CDR3 residues: CATSRDWGGGSTGPGNQPQHF. CDR3 coding DNA: TGTGCCACCAGCAGAGACTGGGGAGGGGGCTCGACAGGGCCGGGCAATCAGCCCCAGCATTTT. The whole variable domain, remainder taken from reference TRBV15 and TRBJ1-5, is DAMVIQNPRYQVTQFGKPVTLSCSQTLNHNVMYWYQQKSSQAPKLLFHYYDKDFNNEADTPDNFQSRRPNTSFCFLDIRSPGLGDTAMYLCATSRDWGGGSTGPGNQPQHFGDGTRLSIL.

This clonotype has a handful of counts. J is TRBJ2-7 and V is TRBV2; D may be TRBD1 (7 bases). The germline CDR1 and CDR2 sequences are SNHLY and FYNNEI. This CDR3 has 14 amino acids. Trimming removed 6 bases at V and 7 bases at J, with 19 bases between. The DNA of the CDR3 is TGTGCCAGCAGCAAAGGCGGGACAGCTACTGAGCAGTACTTC. As protein: CASSKGGTATEQYF.

The chain recombines TRBV9 with TRBJ1-1; D might be TRBD1 (6 bases). The CDR3 runs 17 residues. CDR1 SGDLS and CDR2 YYNGEE come from the germline V gene. V was cut by 2 bases and J by 0 bases, with 17 bases left in between. Here the CDR3 reads CASSVVGGPLMNTEAFF. CDR3 nucleotide sequence: TGTGCCAGCAGCGTTGTTGGGGGCCCCTTGATGAACACTGAAGCTTTCTTT.

This rearrangement joins TRBV10-2 to TRBJ2-7, with 9 bases matching TRBD2. Germline lookup yields CDR1 WSHSY and CDR2 SAAADI. V lost 6 bases, J lost 2 bases, and 5 bases stayed unmatched. This CDR3 has 14 residues. The CDR3 DNA reads as TGCGCCAGCAGCGAGACTAGCGGCCCCTACGAGCAGTACTTC. Protein: CASSETSGPYEQYF.

This chain connects TRBV20-1 to TRBJ2-3; maybe TRBD1 (5 bases). This CDR3 spans 13 amino acids. Trimming took 0 bases from V and 7 from J, leaving 11 bases between them. Germline CDR1 reads DFQATT; CDR2 reads SNEGSKA (reference sequence). The CDR3 here is CSAREGVRNTQYF. The CDR3 DNA follows: TGCAGTGCTAGAGAAGGGGTCCGAAATACGCAGTATTTT.

This chain joins TRBV6-8 and TRBJ2-3; no firm D call. Germline V lookup: CDR1 MNHGY, CDR2 SAAAGT. The CDR3 is 9 amino acids. The germline V and J ends were trimmed by 9 bases and 4 bases, with 2 bases remaining between them. Here the CDR3 reads CASSDTQYF. In nucleotides, the CDR3 is TGTGCCAGTTCAGATACGCAGTATTTT.

A word on this clonotype: It is likely a read error, because the conserved phenylalanine at the end of the CDR3 is missing. V usage is TRBV25-1 and J usage is TRBJ2-7, with 7 nucleotides matching TRBD1. Germline values: CDR1 MGHDK, CDR2 SYGVNS. The junction had 9 bases not matched to a gene; V was cut back by 6 bases and J by 1 base. The CDR3 spans 15 residues. CDR3 nucleotide sequence: TGTGCCAGCAGATCTGACAGGGATAGATCCTACGAGCAGTACTCC. Protein: CASRSDRDRSYEQYS.